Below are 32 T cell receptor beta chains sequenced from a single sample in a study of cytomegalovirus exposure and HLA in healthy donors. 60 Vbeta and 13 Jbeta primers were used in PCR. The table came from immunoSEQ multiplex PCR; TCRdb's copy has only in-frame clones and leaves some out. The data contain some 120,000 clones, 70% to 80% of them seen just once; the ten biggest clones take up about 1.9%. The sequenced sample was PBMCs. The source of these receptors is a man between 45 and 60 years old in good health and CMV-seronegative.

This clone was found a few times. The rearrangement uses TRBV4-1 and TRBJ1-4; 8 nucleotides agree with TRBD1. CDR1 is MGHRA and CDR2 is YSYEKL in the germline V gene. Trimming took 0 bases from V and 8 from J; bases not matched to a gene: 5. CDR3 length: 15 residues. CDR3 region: CASSQEGTGREKLFF. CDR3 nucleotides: TGCGCCAGCAGCCAAGAAGGGACAGGAAGGGAAAAACTGTTTTTT.

CDR3 in amino acids: CASSLGGGVHEQYF. CDR3 DNA sequence: TGTGCCAGCAGTTTAGGTGGAGGGGTCCACGAGCAGTACTTC. The chain joins TRBV28 to TRBJ2-7; D might be TRBD2 (6 bases). The V end was cut by 2 bases, the J end by 5 bases, with 13 bases between. The CDR3 runs 14 residues. Germline CDR1 is MDHEN and CDR2 is SYDVKM.

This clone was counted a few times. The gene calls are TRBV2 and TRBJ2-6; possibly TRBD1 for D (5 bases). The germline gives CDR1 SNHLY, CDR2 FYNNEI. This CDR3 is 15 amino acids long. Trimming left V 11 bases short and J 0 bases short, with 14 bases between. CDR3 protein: CAGKTESSGANVLTF. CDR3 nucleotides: TGTGCCGGCAAGACAGAGAGCTCTGGGGCCAACGTCCTGACTTTC.

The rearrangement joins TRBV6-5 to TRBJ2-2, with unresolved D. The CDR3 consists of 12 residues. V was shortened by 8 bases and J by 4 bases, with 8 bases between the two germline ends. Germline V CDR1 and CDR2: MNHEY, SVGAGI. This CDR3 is CASEDLTGELFF. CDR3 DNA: TGTGCCAGCGAGGATCTCACCGGGGAGCTGTTTTTT.

This CDR3 reads CASSPSGGEVDEQFF. The CDR3 DNA is TGCGCCAGCAGCCCTAGCGGGGGGGAGGTAGATGAGCAGTTCTTC. The chain recombines TRBV5-1 with TRBJ2-1, with 12 bases that match TRBD2. Germline CDR1 is SGHRS and CDR2 is YFSETQ. With V trimmed by 4 bases and J by 8 bases, 7 bases remained unmatched. The CDR3 runs to 15 residues.

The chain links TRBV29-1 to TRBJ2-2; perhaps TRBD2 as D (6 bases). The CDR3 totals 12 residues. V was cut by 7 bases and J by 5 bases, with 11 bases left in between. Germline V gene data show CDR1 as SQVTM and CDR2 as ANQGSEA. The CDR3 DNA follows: TGCAGCGGGGGACTTACGACCGGGGAGCTGTTTTTT. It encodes CSGGLTTGELFF.

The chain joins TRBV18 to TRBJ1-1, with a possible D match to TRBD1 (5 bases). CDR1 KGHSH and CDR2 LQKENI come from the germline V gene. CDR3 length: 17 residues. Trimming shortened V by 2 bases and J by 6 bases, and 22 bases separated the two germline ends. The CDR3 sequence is CASSPSRAAGERPEAFF. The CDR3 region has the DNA TGTGCCAGCTCACCATCGAGGGCAGCGGGGGAACGTCCTGAAGCTTTCTTT.

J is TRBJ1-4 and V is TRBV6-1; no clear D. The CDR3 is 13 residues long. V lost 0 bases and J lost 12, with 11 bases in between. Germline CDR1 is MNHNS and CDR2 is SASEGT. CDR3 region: CASSEARLRELFF. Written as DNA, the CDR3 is TGTGCCAGCAGTGAAGCCCGTCTGAGGGAACTGTTTTTT.

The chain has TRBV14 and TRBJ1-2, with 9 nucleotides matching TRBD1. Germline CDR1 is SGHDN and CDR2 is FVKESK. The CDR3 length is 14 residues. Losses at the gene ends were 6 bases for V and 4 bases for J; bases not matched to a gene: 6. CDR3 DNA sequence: TGTGCCAGCAGTCGGACAGGGGACCTCTATGGCTACACCTTC. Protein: CASSRTGDLYGYTF.

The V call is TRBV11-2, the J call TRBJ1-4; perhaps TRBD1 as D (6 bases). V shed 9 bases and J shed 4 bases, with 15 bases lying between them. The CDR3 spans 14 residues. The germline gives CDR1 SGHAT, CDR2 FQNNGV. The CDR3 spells CASTTDSDNEKLFF. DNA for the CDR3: TGTGCCAGTACTACGGACAGCGATAATGAAAAACTGTTTTTT.

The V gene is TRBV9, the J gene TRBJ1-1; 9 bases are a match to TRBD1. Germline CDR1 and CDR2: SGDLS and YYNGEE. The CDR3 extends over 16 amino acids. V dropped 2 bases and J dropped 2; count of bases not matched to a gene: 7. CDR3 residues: CASSVGQGKGNTEAFF. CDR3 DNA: TGTGCCAGCAGCGTGGGACAGGGAAAGGGAAACACTGAAGCTTTCTTT. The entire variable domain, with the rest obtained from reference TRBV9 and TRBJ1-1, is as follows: DSGVTQTPKHLITATGQRVTLRCSPRSGDLSVYWYQQSLDQGLQFLIQYYNGEERAKGNILERFSAQQFPDLHSELNLSSLELGDSALYFCASSVGQGKGNTEAFFGQGTRLTVV.

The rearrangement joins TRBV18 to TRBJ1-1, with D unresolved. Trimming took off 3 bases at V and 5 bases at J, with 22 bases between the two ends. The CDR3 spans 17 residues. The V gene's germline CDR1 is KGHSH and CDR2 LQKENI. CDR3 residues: CASSPANEGGLGTEAFF. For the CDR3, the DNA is TGTGCCAGCTCACCCGCCAATGAAGGAGGGTTGGGTACTGAAGCTTTCTTT.

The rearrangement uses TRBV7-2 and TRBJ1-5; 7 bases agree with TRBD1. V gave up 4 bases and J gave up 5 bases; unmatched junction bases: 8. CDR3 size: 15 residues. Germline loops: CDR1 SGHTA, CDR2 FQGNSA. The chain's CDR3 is CASSSQTGMDQPQHF. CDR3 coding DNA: TGTGCCAGCAGCTCCCAGACAGGGATGGATCAGCCCCAGCATTTT.

The DNA of the CDR3 is TGTGCCAGCAGCTTAGCGAGTTCTTATCTTACGCAGTATTTT. Translation gives CASSLASSYLTQYF. The chain recombines TRBV7-9 with TRBJ2-3; D is undetermined. This CDR3 is built from 14 residues. Germline V CDR1 and CDR2: SEHNR, FQNEAQ (reference sequence). V shed 0 bases and J shed 8 bases, with 12 bases lying between them. Together with reference TRBV7-9 and TRBJ2-3, the CDR3 gives the full variable domain: DTGVSQNPRHKITKRGQNVTFRCDPISEHNRLYWYRQTLGQGPEFLTYFQNEAQLEKSRLLSDRFSAERPKGSFSTLEIQRTEQGDSAMYLCASSLASSYLTQYFGPGTRLTVL.

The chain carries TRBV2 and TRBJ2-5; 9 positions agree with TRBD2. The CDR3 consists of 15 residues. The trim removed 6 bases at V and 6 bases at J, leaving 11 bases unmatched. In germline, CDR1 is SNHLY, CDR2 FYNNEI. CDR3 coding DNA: TGTGCCAGCAGCCCCTCTAGCGGGGCGGCAAAGACCCAGTACTTC. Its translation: CASSPSSGAAKTQYF.

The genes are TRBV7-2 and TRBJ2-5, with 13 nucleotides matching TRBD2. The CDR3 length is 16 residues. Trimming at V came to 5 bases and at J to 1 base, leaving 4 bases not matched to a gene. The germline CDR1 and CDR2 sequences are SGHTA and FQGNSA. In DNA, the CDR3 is TGTGCCAGCAGCGGGCGGACTAGCGGGGGCCAAGAGACCCAGTACTTC. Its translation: CASSGRTSGGQETQYF.

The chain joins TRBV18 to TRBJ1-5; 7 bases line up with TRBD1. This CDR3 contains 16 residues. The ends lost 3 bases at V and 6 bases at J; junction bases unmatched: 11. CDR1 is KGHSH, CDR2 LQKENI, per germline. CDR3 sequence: CASSPGAGGLGQPQHF. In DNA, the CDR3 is TGTGCCAGCTCACCGGGGGCAGGGGGGTTAGGTCAGCCCCAGCATTTT.

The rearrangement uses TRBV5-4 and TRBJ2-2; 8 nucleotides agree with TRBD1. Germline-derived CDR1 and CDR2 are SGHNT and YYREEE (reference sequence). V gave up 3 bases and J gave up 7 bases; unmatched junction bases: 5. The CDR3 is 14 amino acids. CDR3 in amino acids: CASSSRGHGGELFF. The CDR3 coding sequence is TGTGCCAGCAGCTCCAGGGGGCATGGCGGGGAGCTGTTTTTT. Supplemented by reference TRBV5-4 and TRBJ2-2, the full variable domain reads ETGVTQSPTHLIKTRGQQVTLRCSSQSGHNTVSWYQQALGQGPQFIFQYYREEENGRGNFPPRFSGLQFPNYSSELNVNALELDDSALYLCASSSRGHGGELFFGEGSRLTVL.

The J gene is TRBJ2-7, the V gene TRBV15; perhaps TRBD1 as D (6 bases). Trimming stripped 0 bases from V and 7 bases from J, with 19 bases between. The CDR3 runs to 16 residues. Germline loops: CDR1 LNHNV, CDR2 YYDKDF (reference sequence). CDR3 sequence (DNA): TGTGCCACCAGCAGAGATCGGGACACTTTAGGGACGGAGCAGTACTTC. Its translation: CATSRDRDTLGTEQYF.

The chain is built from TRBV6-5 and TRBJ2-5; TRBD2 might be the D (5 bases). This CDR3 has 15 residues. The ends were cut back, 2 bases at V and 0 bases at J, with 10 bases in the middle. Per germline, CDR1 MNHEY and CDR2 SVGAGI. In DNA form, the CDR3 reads TGTGCCAGCAGTTACACTAGGACGTACCAAGAGACCCAGTACTTC. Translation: CASSYTRTYQETQYF.

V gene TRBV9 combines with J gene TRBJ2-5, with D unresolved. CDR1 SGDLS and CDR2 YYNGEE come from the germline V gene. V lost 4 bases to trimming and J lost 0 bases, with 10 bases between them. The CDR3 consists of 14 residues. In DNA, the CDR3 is TGTGCCAGCAGCCGAAAACCGGACCAAGAGACCCAGTACTTC. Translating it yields CASSRKPDQETQYF.

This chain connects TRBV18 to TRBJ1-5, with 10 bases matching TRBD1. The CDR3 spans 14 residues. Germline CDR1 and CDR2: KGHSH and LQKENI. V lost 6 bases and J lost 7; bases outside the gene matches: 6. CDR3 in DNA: TGTGCCAGCTCGCGGGACAGGGGATCCCAGCCCCAGCATTTT. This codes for CASSRDRGSQPQHF.

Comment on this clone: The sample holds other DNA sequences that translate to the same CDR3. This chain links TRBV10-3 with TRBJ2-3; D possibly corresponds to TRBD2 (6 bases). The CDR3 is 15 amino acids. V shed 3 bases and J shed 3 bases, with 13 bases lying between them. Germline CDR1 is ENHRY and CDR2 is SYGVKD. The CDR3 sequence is CAISDSDAGTDTQYF. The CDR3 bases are TGTGCCATCAGTGACAGCGACGCGGGGACAGATACGCAGTATTTT.

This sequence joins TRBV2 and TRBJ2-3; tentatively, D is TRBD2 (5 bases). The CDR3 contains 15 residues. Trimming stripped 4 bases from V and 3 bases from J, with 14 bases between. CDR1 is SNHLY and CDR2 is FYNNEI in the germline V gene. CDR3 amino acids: CASSVARVGTDTQYF. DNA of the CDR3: TGTGCCAGCAGTGTCGCGAGGGTAGGGACAGATACGCAGTATTTT.

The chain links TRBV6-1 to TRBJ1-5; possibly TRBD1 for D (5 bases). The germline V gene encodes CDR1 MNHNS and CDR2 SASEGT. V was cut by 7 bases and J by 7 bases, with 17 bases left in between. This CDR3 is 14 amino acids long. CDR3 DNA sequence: TGTGCCAGCACCCCCCTTCCGGGGGACCAGCCCCAGCATTTT. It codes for CASTPLPGDQPQHF.

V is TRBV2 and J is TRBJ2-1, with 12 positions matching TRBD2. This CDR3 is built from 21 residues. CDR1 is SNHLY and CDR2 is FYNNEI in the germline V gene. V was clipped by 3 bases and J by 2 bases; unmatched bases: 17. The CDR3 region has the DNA TGTGCCAGCAGTGACTCACGCGGGGAACTAGCGGGGGGTTCTACCTACAATGAGCAGTTCTTC. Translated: CASSDSRGELAGGSTYNEQFF.

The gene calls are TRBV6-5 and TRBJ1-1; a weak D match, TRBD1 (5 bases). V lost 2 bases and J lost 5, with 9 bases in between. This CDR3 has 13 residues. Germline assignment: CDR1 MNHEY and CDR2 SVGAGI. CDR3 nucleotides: TGTGCCAGCAGTTACCAACGGGGGACTGAAGCTTTCTTT. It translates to CASSYQRGTEAFF.

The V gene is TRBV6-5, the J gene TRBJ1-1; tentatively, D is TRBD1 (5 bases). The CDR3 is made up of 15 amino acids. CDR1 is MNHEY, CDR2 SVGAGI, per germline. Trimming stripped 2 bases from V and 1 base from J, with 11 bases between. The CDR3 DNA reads TGTGCCAGCAGTTACGGTGGGGCCGCGAACACTGAAGCTTTCTTT. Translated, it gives CASSYGGAANTEAFF.

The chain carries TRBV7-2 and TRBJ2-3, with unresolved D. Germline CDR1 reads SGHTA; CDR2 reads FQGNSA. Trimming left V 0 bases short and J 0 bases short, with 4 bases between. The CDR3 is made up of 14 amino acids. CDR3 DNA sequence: TGTGCCAGCAGCTTAGCAACTAGCACAGATACGCAGTATTTT. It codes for CASSLATSTDTQYF. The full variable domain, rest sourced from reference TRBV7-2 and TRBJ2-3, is GAGVSQSPSNKVTEKGKDVELRCDPISGHTALYWYRQSLGQGLEFLIYFQGNSAPDKSGLPSDRFSAERTGGSVSTLTIQRTQQEDSAVYLCASSLATSTDTQYFGPGTRLTVL.

CDR3 loop: CASSIGAAYEQYF. CDR3 sequence (DNA): TGTGCCAGTAGTATAGGGGCAGCCTACGAGCAGTACTTC. The chain joins TRBV19 to TRBJ2-7, with D hard to call. The CDR3 extends over 13 amino acids. V was clipped by 1 base and J by 2 bases, with 6 bases between them. Germline CDR1 LNHDA, CDR2 SQIVND (reference sequence).

Here the CDR3 DNA reads TGTGCCAGCGCGCCAGGGGTAAGCTCCTACGAGCAGTACGTC. Translation: CASAPGVSSYEQYV. V and J are TRBV10-3 and TRBJ2-7, with a tentative D call TRBD1 (6 bases). Germline assignment: CDR1 ENHRY and CDR2 SYGVKD. The CDR3 sequence is 14 residues long. The V end lost 10 bases, the J end lost 0 bases, and 16 bases lay between the germline ends.

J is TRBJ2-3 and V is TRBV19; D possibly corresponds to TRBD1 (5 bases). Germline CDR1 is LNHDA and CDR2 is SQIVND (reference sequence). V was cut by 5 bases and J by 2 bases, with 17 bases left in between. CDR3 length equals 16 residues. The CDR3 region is CASSQLRLGDTDTQYF. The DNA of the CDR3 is TGTGCCAGTAGTCAACTCCGGCTAGGGGACACAGATACGCAGTATTTT.